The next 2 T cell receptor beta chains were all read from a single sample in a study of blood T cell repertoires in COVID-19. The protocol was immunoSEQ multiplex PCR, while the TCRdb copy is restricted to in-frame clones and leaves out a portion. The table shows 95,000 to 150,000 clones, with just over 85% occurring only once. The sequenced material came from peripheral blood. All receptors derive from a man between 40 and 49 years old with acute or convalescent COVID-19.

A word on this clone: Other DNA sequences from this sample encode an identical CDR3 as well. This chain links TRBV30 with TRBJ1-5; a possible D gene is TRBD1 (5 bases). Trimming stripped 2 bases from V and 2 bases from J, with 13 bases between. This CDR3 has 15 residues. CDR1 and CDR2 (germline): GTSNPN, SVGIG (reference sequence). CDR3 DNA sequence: TGTGCCTGGAGTAGAGTGGGGGGTGGCAATCAGCCCCAGCATTTT. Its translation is CAWSRVGGGNQPQHF.

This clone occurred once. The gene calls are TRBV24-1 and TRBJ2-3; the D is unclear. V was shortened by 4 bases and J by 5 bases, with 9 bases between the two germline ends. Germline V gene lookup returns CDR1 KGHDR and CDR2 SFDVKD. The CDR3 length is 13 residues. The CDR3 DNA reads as TGTGCCACCAGTGAGCCCCTAGGAGATACGCAGTATTTT. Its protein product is CATSEPLGDTQYF.